The 21 T cell receptor beta chains reported below all come from one sample, sequenced in a study of cytomegalovirus exposure and HLA in healthy donors. Use of 60 Vbeta and 13 Jbeta primers characterized the PCR. Profiling relied on immunoSEQ multiplex PCR, and the TCRdb table lists in-frame clones only, not all of them. The table includes 200,000 to 250,000 clones, 81% detected once. Source material: PBMCs. Receptor source: a woman between 55 and 75 years old in good health and CMV-seropositive.

The chain uses TRBV27 and TRBJ1-5, with a possible D match to TRBD1 (6 bases). The ends were cut back, 6 bases at V and 6 bases at J, with 18 bases in the middle. This CDR3 contains 15 residues. The germline CDR1 and CDR2 sequences are MNHEY and SMNVEV (reference sequence). CDR3 nucleotide sequence: TGTGCCAGCAGATATACAGCGGGGGGCAGTCAGCCCCAGCATTTT. This encodes CASRYTAGGSQPQHF.

Details on this clone: Compared with germline, one end of the junction differs, possibly owing to a read error. The CDR3 protein is CSSKFHGTGPYEQYF. The DNA of the CDR3 is TGTTCCAGCAAATTCCACGGGACAGGGCCTTACGAGCAGTACTTC. The chain is built from TRBV7-9 and TRBJ2-7; 9 bases line up with TRBD1. The CDR3 extends over 15 amino acids. Looked up from germline, CDR1 is SEHNR and CDR2 is FQNEAQ (reference sequence).

The table lists this clone with a count of one. This chain connects TRBV7-8 to TRBJ2-5; 7 nucleotides agree with TRBD1. The CDR3 runs 15 residues. Germline V CDR1 and CDR2: SGHVS, FQNEAQ. The ends lost 5 bases at V and 5 bases at J; junction bases unmatched: 11. The CDR3 loop reads CASSRGQARVETQYF. As DNA, the CDR3 is TGTGCCAGCAGCCGCGGACAGGCTAGGGTGGAGACCCAGTACTTC. Looking up the rest from reference TRBV7-8 and TRBJ2-5 gives the full variable domain: GAGVSQSPRYKVAKRGQDVALRCDPISGHVSLFWYQQALGQGPEFLTYFQNEAQLDKSGLPSDRFFAERPEGSVSTLKIQRTQQEDSAVYLCASSRGQARVETQYFGPGTRLLVL.

The chain is built from TRBV27 and TRBJ1-1; D ambiguous. Between the trimmed V and J ends, which lost 2 bases and 4 bases, there was a span of 11 bases. The CDR3 length is 14 residues. The germline V gene encodes CDR1 MNHEY and CDR2 SMNVEV (reference sequence). CDR3 sequence reads: CASSLRSEGTEAFF. CDR3 nucleotide sequence: TGTGCCAGCAGTTTACGCAGTGAGGGCACTGAAGCTTTCTTT.

The gene calls are TRBV23-1 and TRBJ2-2, with 7 bases identical to TRBD2. TRBV23-1 carries the ORF label, with uncertain function. The CDR3 runs to 15 residues. The V and J ends lost 9 bases and 3 bases, in that order; junction bases with no gene match: 10. CDR3 DNA: TGCGCCAGGAGAGGGCGGGGGAAGTACACCGGGGAGCTGTTTTTT. It translates to CARRGRGKYTGELFF.

CDR3 in amino acids: CASSPGGLPTDTQYF. The CDR3 nucleotides read TGTGCCAGCAGCCCAGGGGGCCTCCCCACAGATACGCAGTATTTT. This chain uses TRBV7-9 with TRBJ2-3; 8 bases line up with TRBD1. J was trimmed by 2 bases and V by 5 bases; bases with no gene match: 6. The CDR3 extends over 15 amino acids. Germline assignment: CDR1 SEHNR and CDR2 FQNEAQ (reference sequence). The entire variable domain, with the rest obtained from reference TRBV7-9 and TRBJ2-3, is as follows: DTGVSQNPRHKITKRGQNVTFRCDPISEHNRLYWYRQTLGQGPEFLTYFQNEAQLEKSRLLSDRFSAERPKGSFSTLEIQRTEQGDSAMYLCASSPGGLPTDTQYFGPGTRLTVL.

V and J are TRBV28 and TRBJ2-5; no definite D call. Germline V lookup: CDR1 MDHEN, CDR2 SYDVKM. The CDR3 is 12 amino acids. The V end lost 6 bases, the J end lost 4 bases, and 9 bases lay between the germline ends. The CDR3 loop reads CASSLNVETQYF. The CDR3, as DNA: TGTGCCAGCAGCCTAAATGTAGAGACCCAGTACTTC.

The chain joins TRBV4-1 to TRBJ2-5; 12 positions agree with TRBD2. After removal of 4 bases from V and 5 bases from J, the junction contained 2 bases not matched to a gene. This CDR3 spans 14 amino acids. The V gene's germline CDR1 is MGHRA and CDR2 YSYEKL. The CDR3 loop reads CASSRLAGDETQYF. CDR3 bases: TGCGCCAGCAGCCGACTAGCGGGAGATGAGACCCAGTACTTC.

This chain links TRBV5-4 with TRBJ2-3, with a weak D call TRBD2 (6 bases). The V end was cut by 0 bases, the J end by 2 bases, with 13 bases between. The germline gives CDR1 SGHNT, CDR2 YYREEE (reference sequence). The CDR3 has 16 residues. CDR3 DNA: TGTGCCAGCAGCTTGGAGTTAGCGGCCTCCACAGATACGCAGTATTTT. Its protein product is CASSLELAASTDTQYF.

About this clone: A read error is the likely source, as a far larger clone sits one nucleotide away. Other DNA sequences in this sample translate to the same CDR3. The chain employs TRBV7-9 and TRBJ2-2; 12 nucleotides line up with TRBD2. There are 18 residues in the CDR3. CDR1 and CDR2 from the germline V gene are SEHNR and FQNEAQ (reference sequence). Trimming took 5 bases from V and 4 from J; bases not matched to a gene: 11. CDR3 residues: CASSQGLAGPVSTGELFF. The CDR3 nucleotides read TGTGCCAGCAGCCAAGGACTAGCGGGACCAGTAAGCACCGGGGAGCTGTTTTTT.

The V and J genes are TRBV28 and TRBJ2-2; a weak D match, TRBD2 (7 bases). From germline, CDR1 is MDHEN and CDR2 SYDVKM. This CDR3 spans 17 amino acids. V lost 5 bases and J lost 3, with 19 bases in between. CDR3 sequence reads: CASSALGGQPYTGELFF. The DNA for the CDR3 is TGTGCCAGCAGTGCCTTGGGGGGGCAGCCTTACACCGGGGAGCTGTTTTTT.

This chain uses TRBV5-1 with TRBJ2-1; D remains unclear. V lost 1 base and J 3 bases, leaving 8 bases between the germline ends. The CDR3 is 14 amino acids. The V gene's germline CDR1 is SGHRS and CDR2 YFSETQ. In DNA form, the CDR3 reads TGCGCCAGCAGCTTGAAAGCGTTCTACAATGAGCAGTTCTTC. It translates to CASSLKAFYNEQFF.

The chain recombines TRBV4-1 with TRBJ1-1; 11 bases line up with TRBD1. CDR1 MGHRA and CDR2 YSYEKL come from the germline V gene. This CDR3 comprises 17 residues. J was trimmed by 0 bases and V by 1 base; bases with no gene match: 4. The CDR3 nucleotides are TGCGCCAGCAGCCAAGTTGGGACAGGGGGGATGAACACTGAAGCTTTCTTT. Translation: CASSQVGTGGMNTEAFF.

The rearrangement uses TRBV5-1 and TRBJ2-5, with 7 nucleotides matching TRBD1. Trimming took 2 bases from V and 2 from J; bases not matched to a gene: 9. CDR1 is SGHRS and CDR2 is YFSETQ in the germline V gene. The CDR3 is 16 amino acids. CDR3: CASSLRGHVVQETQYF. The CDR3 DNA is TGCGCCAGCAGCTTAAGGGGGCATGTTGTGCAAGAGACCCAGTACTTC.

The chain recombines TRBV10-3 with TRBJ1-3, with D tentatively TRBD1 (6 bases). The CDR3 runs to 14 residues. The V gene's germline CDR1 is ENHRY and CDR2 SYGVKD. With 4 bases removed from V and 2 bases from J, the gap between germline ends came to 9 bases. The CDR3 bases are TGTGCCATCAGTGCGGGGGGGCCTGGAAACACCATATATTTT. Translation: CAISAGGPGNTIYF.

The rearrangement links TRBV28 to TRBJ2-5; 11 bases match TRBD2. Unmatched junction bases numbered 10, after V lost 8 bases and J lost 5 bases. CDR1 is MDHEN and CDR2 is SYDVKM in the germline V gene. The CDR3 extends over 15 amino acids. This CDR3 is CASEGLAGGGETQYF. In nucleotides, the CDR3 is TGTGCCAGCGAGGGGCTAGCGGGAGGTGGTGAGACCCAGTACTTC.

V and J are TRBV19 and TRBJ2-2; D possibly corresponds to TRBD1 (6 bases). Germline V gene lookup returns CDR1 LNHDA and CDR2 SQIVND (reference sequence). V was shortened by 5 bases and J by 3 bases, with 13 bases between the two germline ends. This CDR3 spans 15 amino acids. Here the CDR3 reads CASSLQGTDTGELFF. The CDR3 nucleotides read TGTGCCAGTAGTTTACAGGGTACGGACACCGGGGAGCTGTTTTTT. Together with reference TRBV19 and TRBJ2-2, the CDR3 gives the full variable domain: DGGITQSPKYLFRKEGQNVTLSCEQNLNHDAMYWYRQDPGQGLRLIYYSQIVNDFQKGDIAEGYSVSREKKESFPLTVTSAQKNPTAFYLCASSLQGTDTGELFFGEGSRLTVL.

This chain connects TRBV7-9 to TRBJ1-1; D possibly corresponds to TRBD1 (5 bases). In germline, CDR1 is SEHNR, CDR2 FQNEAQ (reference sequence). Trimming pared 8 bases from V and 1 base from J, leaving 14 bases between. The CDR3 consists of 14 residues. The CDR3 is CASGYLGGNTEAFF. The CDR3 region has the DNA TGTGCCAGCGGGTACCTCGGGGGGAACACTGAAGCTTTCTTT.

The genes are TRBV27 and TRBJ2-2; D possibly corresponds to TRBD2 (6 bases). V was pared by 3 bases and J by 1 base, with 9 bases between. The CDR3 is 15 residues long. Germline V gives CDR1 MNHEY, CDR2 SMNVEV (reference sequence). The CDR3 reads CASSFLARNTGELFF. Here the CDR3 DNA reads TGTGCCAGCAGTTTTCTAGCGAGGAACACCGGGGAGCTGTTTTTT.

This clone was counted only a few times. The chain combines TRBV6-6 with TRBJ2-1; D call uncertain. The V gene lost 6 bases and the J gene lost 10 bases, with 16 bases spanning the gap. CDR3 length equals 13 residues. Germline CDR1 and CDR2: MNHNY and SVGAGI (reference sequence). In DNA, the CDR3 is TGTGCCAGCAGCCGCTCCAGTCTGGAGGAGCAGTTCTTC. This translates into CASSRSSLEEQFF.

The chain uses TRBV29-1 and TRBJ1-2; D gene ambiguous. Trimming stripped 7 bases from V and 10 bases from J, with 16 bases between. The germline CDR1 and CDR2 sequences are SQVTM and ANQGSEA. The CDR3 has 11 amino acids. CDR3 protein: CSAGSRDDYTF. The CDR3 nucleotides read TGCAGCGCTGGGAGTAGGGATGACTACACCTTC.